The clone carrying this T cell receptor beta chain has just a few counts. What it binds is unknown. This entry comes from a study of cytomegalovirus exposure and HLA in healthy donors. Whole-study findings and limits: A later look showed TCR association rates differing by HLA locus, highest for DRB1 and lowest for HLA-C. Later on, an analysis tied about 17,000 TCR beta sequences to HLA alleles at 0.05 false discovery rate.

Germline values: CDR1 GTSNPN, CDR2 SVGIG (reference sequence). V lost 4 bases, J lost 5 bases, and 20 bases lay in between. The CDR3 covers 15 residues. In the PCR, 60 Vbeta and 13 Jbeta primers were used. Profiled with immunoSEQ multiplex PCR; TCRdb holds only in-frame clones, not every one. In the table there are some 110,000 clones, about 81% of which are singletons. The TCR was taken from a woman under 40 in good health and CMV-seronegative. The rearrangement uses TRBV30 and TRBJ1-1, with D unclear. Source material: PBMCs. This CDR3 reads CAWTPPRGLGTEAFF. The CDR3 DNA is TGTGCCTGGACCCCACCCCGGGGATTAGGGACTGAAGCTTTCTTT. Variable domain in full (rest from reference TRBV30 and TRBJ1-1): SQTIHQWPATLVQPVGSPLSLECTVEGTSNPNLYWYRQAAGRGLQLLFYSVGIGQISSEVPQNLSASRPQDRQFILSSKKLLLSDSGFYLCAWTPPRGLGTEAFFGQGTRLTVV.